Shown below are 27 T cell receptor beta chains from a single sample sequenced in a study of blood T cell repertoires in COVID-19. The assay was immunoSEQ multiplex PCR, and TCRdb's table has in-frame clones only and misses some. Of 200,000 to 300,000 clones listed, around nine tenths are singletons. Specimen: peripheral blood. All receptors come from a man aged 25-45 years with active or convalescent COVID-19.

The chain is built from TRBV6-1 and TRBJ1-5, with D unresolved. Germline assignment: CDR1 MNHNS and CDR2 SASEGT. V dropped 1 base and J dropped 2 bases, with 15 bases sitting between them. The CDR3 totals 17 residues. Here the CDR3 DNA reads TGTGCCAGCAGTGAAGGGAGCGGGGTTCGTGGCAATCAGCCCCAGCATTTT. Protein: CASSEGSGVRGNQPQHF.

In its sample, this clone was seen once. Other DNA sequences in the same sample also yield this CDR3. The chain employs TRBV6-5 and TRBJ1-6, with D perhaps matching TRBD1 (5 bases). The CDR3 is made up of 13 amino acids. The V gene's germline CDR1 is MNHEY and CDR2 SVGAGI. V lost 6 bases to trimming and J lost 10 bases, with 13 bases between them. The CDR3 sequence is CASRAGSQSPLHF. The CDR3 DNA reads TGTGCCAGCAGGGCAGGGTCTCAGTCACCCCTCCACTTT.

The genes are TRBV7-6 and TRBJ1-6; no definite D call. This CDR3 spans 14 amino acids. Between the trimmed V and J ends, which lost 2 bases and 6 bases, there was a span of 8 bases. The germline gives CDR1 SGHVS, CDR2 FNYEAQ. This CDR3 reads CASSLRQVNSPLHF. DNA for the CDR3: TGTGCCAGCAGCTTAAGGCAGGTTAATTCACCCCTCCACTTT.

The chain recombines TRBV9 with TRBJ1-1, with D maybe TRBD1 (6 bases). Germline-derived CDR1 and CDR2 are SGDLS and YYNGEE. The CDR3 consists of 13 residues. The V end was cut by 3 bases, the J end by 3 bases, with 9 bases between. The CDR3 here is CASSEGGDTEAFF. The DNA for the CDR3 is TGTGCCAGCAGCGAAGGGGGGGACACTGAAGCTTTCTTT.

V gene TRBV11-3 combines with J gene TRBJ2-2; D uncertain. Germline loops: CDR1 SGHNT, CDR2 YENEEA. The CDR3 spans 17 residues. V lost 0 bases to trimming and J lost 0 bases, with 11 bases between them. CDR3 bases: TGTGCCAGCAGCTTAGATCAGGCTGGCGCGAACACCGGGGAGCTGTTTTTT. It yields the protein CASSLDQAGANTGELFF.

The chain carries TRBV18 and TRBJ2-2, with 10 bases matching TRBD1. CDR1 is KGHSH, CDR2 LQKENI, per germline. This CDR3 region has 15 residues. The junction had 3 bases not matched to a gene; V was cut back by 3 bases and J by 5 bases. The CDR3 spells CASSPPGQGTGELFF. The CDR3 DNA reads as TGTGCCAGCTCACCTCCGGGACAGGGGACCGGGGAGCTGTTTTTT.

The chain has TRBV6-4 and TRBJ2-1; 7 nucleotides match TRBD1. Germline V gene sequence: CDR1 MRHNA, CDR2 SNTAGT. V shed 0 bases, J shed 8 bases, and the junction held 13 bases outside the gene matches. This CDR3 has 17 residues. In DNA form, the CDR3 reads TGTGCCAGCAGTGACTCGTGGGGGACGACAGGGTCGGATGAGCAGTTCTTC. This gives the protein CASSDSWGTTGSDEQFF.

The V call is TRBV27, the J call TRBJ1-5, with a weak D call TRBD1 (5 bases). The CDR3 consists of 11 residues. CDR1 and CDR2 from the germline V gene are MNHEY and SMNVEV (reference sequence). V lost 8 bases, J lost 11 bases, and 13 bases lay in between. In nucleotides, the CDR3 is TGTGCCAGCGGGCAGGGTCTGTCCCAGCATTTT. Protein product: CASGQGLSQHF.

The rearrangement joins TRBV5-8 to TRBJ2-3; possibly TRBD2 for D (6 bases). CDR3 length equals 15 residues. Germline lookup yields CDR1 SGHTS and CDR2 YDEGEE. Trimming stripped 0 bases from V and 2 bases from J, with 10 bases between. The CDR3 is CASSLGAGNTDTQYF. The CDR3 DNA follows: TGTGCCAGCAGCTTGGGGGCGGGGAACACAGATACGCAGTATTTT. Supplemented by reference TRBV5-8 and TRBJ2-3, the full variable domain reads EAGVTQSPTHLIKTRGQQATLRCSPISGHTSVYWYQQALGLGLQFLLWYDEGEERNRGNFPPRFSGRQFPNYSSELNVNALELEDSALYLCASSLGAGNTDTQYFGPGTRLTVL.

V and J are TRBV6-6 and TRBJ2-1; 8 positions agree with TRBD2. The CDR3 spans 15 residues. Unmatched junction bases numbered 8, after V lost 4 bases and J lost 6 bases. The germline gives CDR1 MNHNY, CDR2 SVGAGI (reference sequence). Here the CDR3 reads CASSWLGGDFNEQFF. As DNA, the CDR3 is TGTGCCAGCAGTTGGCTCGGGGGGGATTTCAATGAGCAGTTCTTC.

This chain's CDR3 is CASSGGRGNQPQHF. The CDR3, as DNA: TGTGCCAGCAGTGGTGGTAGGGGGAATCAGCCCCAGCATTTT. The gene calls are TRBV2 and TRBJ1-5; weak D call: TRBD1 (6 bases). CDR1 SNHLY and CDR2 FYNNEI come from the germline V gene. The germline V and J ends were trimmed by 4 bases and 4 bases, with 11 bases remaining between them. There are 14 residues in the CDR3.

V usage is TRBV2 and J usage is TRBJ1-5; 8 bases align to TRBD1. The V segment lost 6 bases and the J segment 2 bases; nucleotides outside the gene matches: 6. This CDR3 region has 15 residues. Germline V lookup: CDR1 SNHLY, CDR2 FYNNEI. Here the CDR3 reads CASREDRDGNQPQHF. The CDR3 coding sequence is TGTGCCAGCAGAGAGGACAGGGATGGCAATCAGCCCCAGCATTTT.

The CDR3 loop reads CATSDRTSGAGGTQYF. Here the CDR3 DNA reads TGTGCCACCAGTGATAGGACTAGCGGGGCTGGGGGGACCCAGTACTTC. The J gene is TRBJ2-5, the V gene TRBV24-1, with 12 bases matching TRBD2. The CDR3 consists of 16 residues. J lost 7 bases, V lost 3 bases, and 8 bases had no gene match. Per germline, CDR1 KGHDR and CDR2 SFDVKD.

The rearrangement uses TRBV10-3 and TRBJ1-5; TRBD1 agrees at 10 bases. Per germline, CDR1 ENHRY and CDR2 SYGVKD. This CDR3 comprises 15 residues. Losses at the gene ends were 6 bases for V and 2 bases for J; bases not matched to a gene: 4. CDR3 bases: TGTGCCATCAGCCCGACAGGGGGCGGCAATCAGCCCCAGCATTTT. It specifies CAISPTGGGNQPQHF.

J is TRBJ1-5 and V is TRBV5-1; 8 nucleotides agree with TRBD1. CDR1 and CDR2 (germline): SGHRS, YFSETQ. V was pared by 0 bases and J by 6 bases, with 5 bases of the junction left unmatched. The CDR3 spans 15 residues. The CDR3 loop reads CASSLAGQDRQPQHF. The CDR3 DNA reads as TGCGCCAGCAGCTTGGCGGGACAGGATCGTCAGCCCCAGCATTTT.

The chain links TRBV12-3 or TRBV12-4 to TRBJ1-6, with a weak D call TRBD1 (5 bases). CDR3 length: 13 residues. The germline V and J ends were trimmed by 6 bases and 6 bases, with 9 bases remaining between them. CDR3 residues: CASSSTANSPLHF. For the CDR3, the DNA is TGTGCCAGCAGCTCGACAGCTAATTCACCCCTCCACTTT.

The sample holds one count of this clone. The V call is TRBV7-3, the J call TRBJ2-2; D is possibly TRBD2 (7 bases). The V and J ends lost 1 base and 3 bases respectively, with 12 bases between them. The CDR3 length is 16 residues. Germline V gives CDR1 SGHTA, CDR2 FQGTGA. The CDR3 region is CASSLNGGPDTGELFF. CDR3 nucleotides: TGTGCCAGCAGCTTAAACGGGGGGCCAGACACCGGGGAGCTGTTTTTT.

The chain couples TRBV7-9 to TRBJ1-2, with 10 nucleotides matching TRBD1. The CDR3 length is 15 residues. Trimming at V came to 5 bases and at J to 4 bases, leaving 7 bases not matched to a gene. The germline V gene has CDR1 SEHNR and CDR2 FQNEAQ (reference sequence). CDR3 in amino acids: CASSRGTGDGYGYTF. The CDR3 DNA reads TGTGCCAGCAGCCGAGGGACAGGGGACGGCTATGGCTACACCTTC.

Regarding this clone: Other nucleotide sequences in the sample specify the same CDR3. The chain employs TRBV7-9 and TRBJ1-6; 9 bases agree with TRBD1. V lost 4 bases and J lost 3; bases outside the gene matches: 4. The CDR3 extends over 16 amino acids. Germline CDR1 and CDR2: SEHNR and FQNEAQ (reference sequence). The CDR3 DNA is TGTGCCAGCAGCTCCGGGACAGGGTTCTATAATTCACCCCTCCACTTT. The encoded protein is CASSSGTGFYNSPLHF.

This sequence joins TRBV12-3 or TRBV12-4 and TRBJ2-7, with a possible D match to TRBD1 (5 bases). The CDR3 contains 12 residues. V was cut by 6 bases and J by 10 bases, with 16 bases left in between. The chain's CDR3 is CASRQNLRVQYF. Here the CDR3 DNA reads TGTGCCAGCAGGCAGAACCTCAGGGTACAGTACTTC.

The chain carries TRBV5-4 and TRBJ1-3; D is unresolved. Germline V gene lookup returns CDR1 SGHNT and CDR2 YYREEE (reference sequence). With 0 bases removed from V and 0 bases from J, the gap between germline ends came to 7 bases. CDR3 length: 15 residues. CDR3 bases: TGTGCCAGCAGCTTGGGGGCAACCTCTGGAAACACCATATATTTT. It yields the protein CASSLGATSGNTIYF.

The CDR3 sequence is CASSPGQGGETQYF. Written as DNA, the CDR3 is TGTGCCAGCTCACCTGGACAGGGGGGGGAGACCCAGTACTTC. V is TRBV18 and J is TRBJ2-5; TRBD1 matches at 10 bases. The ends lost 3 bases at V and 5 bases at J; junction bases unmatched: 3. Germline V lookup: CDR1 KGHSH, CDR2 LQKENI. This CDR3 is 14 amino acids long.

The gene calls are TRBV6-2 or TRBV6-3 and TRBJ2-3, with 9 bases lining up with TRBD2. J gave up 3 bases and V 3 bases, and 4 bases lay outside the gene matches. Germline CDR1 MNHEY, CDR2 SVGEGT. This CDR3 is 15 amino acids long. The CDR3 region is CASSYRLAGTDTQYF. DNA for the CDR3: TGTGCCAGCAGTTATCGGCTAGCGGGGACAGATACGCAGTATTTT.

This chain joins TRBV4-3 and TRBJ1-6; 8 nucleotides match TRBD1. Germline assignment: CDR1 LGHNA and CDR2 YSLEER. This CDR3 is built from 18 residues. The V and J ends lost 0 bases and 5 bases, in that order; junction bases with no gene match: 9. The CDR3 sequence is CASSQDQGRGQDNSPLHF. The CDR3 coding sequence is TGCGCCAGCAGCCAAGATCAAGGCAGGGGGCAGGATAATTCACCCCTCCACTTT.

The chain uses TRBV28 and TRBJ1-2; D possibly corresponds to TRBD1 (6 bases). Per the germline V gene, CDR1 is MDHEN and CDR2 is SYDVKM. The CDR3 has 16 residues. Trimming removed 2 bases at V and 0 bases at J, with 13 bases between. In DNA form, the CDR3 reads TGTGCCAGCAGTTTAAGGACAGCCAGTGCTAACTATGGCTACACCTTC. It translates to CASSLRTASANYGYTF.

The rearrangement joins TRBV19 to TRBJ2-3; TRBD2 matches at 9 bases. The germline CDR1 and CDR2 sequences are LNHDA and SQIVND (reference sequence). Unmatched junction bases numbered 2, after V lost 2 bases and J lost 2 bases. This CDR3 has 15 amino acids. The CDR3 spells CASSILAGHTDTQYF. CDR3 DNA sequence: TGTGCCAGTAGTATACTAGCGGGGCACACAGATACGCAGTATTTT.

The chain recombines TRBV7-8 with TRBJ2-1; 7 bases map to TRBD1. This CDR3 is built from 16 residues. Germline assignment: CDR1 SGHVS and CDR2 FQNEAQ. V shed 4 bases, J shed 0 bases, and the junction held 6 bases outside the gene matches. The CDR3 DNA is TGTGCCAGCAGCTCAAAGGCAGGGGGCTCCTACAATGAGCAGTTCTTC. Translation gives CASSSKAGGSYNEQFF.